This entry lists 26 T cell receptor beta chains sequenced from one sample in a study of blood T cell repertoires in COVID-19. Some clones are missing from TCRdb's copy, which holds only in-frame ones; the method was immunoSEQ multiplex PCR. The sample yields about 160,000 clones, 82% seen once. Sequences were obtained from PBMCs or T cells enriched from blood (not recorded which). The source of these receptors is a man between 60 and 70 years old who had recovered from COVID-19.

The chain links TRBV6-5 to TRBJ2-7; TRBD2 matches at 9 bases. Germline lookup yields CDR1 MNHEY and CDR2 SVGAGI. The V and J ends lost 4 bases and 4 bases, in that order; junction bases with no gene match: 8. The length of the CDR3 is 15 residues. In nucleotides, the CDR3 is TGTGCCAGCAGTTCCCCCGGACTAGCGAATTACGAGCAGTACTTC. Its translation: CASSSPGLANYEQYF.

The chain carries TRBV28 and TRBJ1-6; D not certain. Per the germline V gene, CDR1 is MDHEN and CDR2 is SYDVKM. This CDR3 has 13 residues. The V end lost 4 bases, the J end lost 9 bases, and 10 bases lay between the germline ends. The CDR3: CASSSRESSPLHF. CDR3 sequence (DNA): TGTGCCAGCAGTTCCCGTGAGAGTTCACCCCTCCACTTT.

Concerning this clone: The same CDR3 is also encoded by other DNA sequences in this sample. V usage is TRBV18 and J usage is TRBJ1-1; a possible D gene is TRBD1 (5 bases). CDR1 is KGHSH and CDR2 is LQKENI in the germline V gene. The CDR3 extends over 13 amino acids. With 3 bases removed from V and 1 base from J, the gap between germline ends came to 6 bases. CDR3 DNA sequence: TGTGCCAGCTCACCGGGGGGGAACACTGAAGCTTTCTTT. Translation: CASSPGGNTEAFF. The full variable domain, with the rest looked up from reference TRBV18 and TRBJ1-1, is NAGVMQNPRHLVRRRGQEARLRCSPMKGHSHVYWYRQLPEEGLKFMVYLQKENIIDESGMPKERFSAEFPKEGPSILRIQQVVRGDSAAYFCASSPGGNTEAFFGQGTRLTVV.

The chain joins TRBV5-1 to TRBJ2-1; D may be TRBD2 (6 bases). CDR1 is SGHRS, CDR2 YFSETQ, per germline. The CDR3 has 14 residues. V lost 3 bases to trimming and J lost 9 bases, with 16 bases between them. CDR3 sequence reads: CASSYGLTDGEQFF. The CDR3 region has the DNA TGCGCCAGCAGCTACGGACTAACGGACGGTGAGCAGTTCTTC.

The V gene is TRBV11-2, the J gene TRBJ1-1; 7 bases align to TRBD1. Germline V lookup: CDR1 SGHAT, CDR2 FQNNGV. The ends lost 4 bases at V and 7 bases at J; junction bases unmatched: 3. The CDR3 is 12 amino acids. The CDR3 is CASSSRQGEAFF. CDR3 in DNA: TGTGCCAGCAGCTCGAGACAGGGTGAAGCTTTCTTT. The whole variable domain, remainder taken from reference TRBV11-2 and TRBJ1-1, is EAGVAQSPRYKIIEKRQSVAFWCNPISGHATLYWYQQILGQGPKLLIQFQNNGVVDDSQLPKDRFSAERLKGVDSTLKIQPAKLEDSAVYLCASSSRQGEAFFGQGTRLTVV.

The rearrangement uses TRBV3-1 (or the pseudogene TRBV3-2) and TRBJ1-1; D perhaps matches TRBD1 (5 bases). The CDR3 is 12 amino acids. Germline V CDR1 and CDR2: LGHDT, YNNKEL (reference sequence). The V gene lost 6 bases and the J gene lost 8 bases, with 13 bases spanning the gap. CDR3 amino acids: CASSTKTAEAFF. The CDR3 DNA follows: TGTGCCAGCAGTACCAAGACAGCCGAAGCTTTCTTT.

This sequence joins TRBV14 and TRBJ2-7; 10 bases are a match to TRBD2. CDR3 size: 13 residues. V lost 4 bases to trimming and J lost 7 bases; unmatched junction nucleotides: 4. CDR1 and CDR2 from the germline V gene are SGHDN and FVKESK. The CDR3 is CASSPSGSGEQYF. The CDR3 nucleotides are TGTGCCAGCAGCCCTAGCGGGAGTGGTGAGCAGTACTTC.

This clone was detected once. The V gene is TRBV7-2, the J gene TRBJ2-7; D may be TRBD2 (6 bases). The CDR3 sequence is 14 residues long. Germline-derived CDR1 and CDR2 are SGHTA and FQGNSA. V lost 4 bases, J lost 2 bases, and 12 bases lay in between. CDR3 nucleotide sequence: TGTGCCAGCAGCTCGCCGGGACTCGCCTACGAGCAGTACTTC. Protein sequence: CASSSPGLAYEQYF.

This clone was seen a single time. The genes are TRBV27 and TRBJ1-3; weak D call: TRBD1 (6 bases). Per the germline V gene, CDR1 is MNHEY and CDR2 is SMNVEV (reference sequence). The CDR3 runs to 14 residues. The V end was cut by 5 bases, the J end by 4 bases, with 12 bases between. The CDR3 nucleotides read TGTGCCAGCAGTCGGACAGTGCCCGGAAACACCATATATTTT. Translating it yields CASSRTVPGNTIYF.

The chain carries TRBV5-5 and TRBJ2-7; TRBD2 matches at 10 bases. This CDR3 region has 15 residues. Germline V gives CDR1 SGHKS, CDR2 YYEKEE (reference sequence). After removal of 4 bases from V and 2 bases from J, the junction contained 6 bases not matched to a gene. The CDR3 is CASSRGLAITYEQYF. The CDR3 nucleotides are TGTGCCAGCAGCCGGGGACTAGCGATAACCTACGAGCAGTACTTC.

The V gene is TRBV9, the J gene TRBJ1-5; D is unresolved. Germline values: CDR1 SGDLS, CDR2 YYNGEE. V lost 3 bases to trimming and J lost 4 bases, with 11 bases between them. CDR3 length equals 14 residues. The CDR3 protein is CASSAGTSNQPQHF. The CDR3 nucleotides are TGTGCCAGCAGCGCGGGAACCTCAAATCAGCCCCAGCATTTT.

V gene TRBV11-3 combines with J gene TRBJ1-1; the D is unclear. Germline V CDR1 and CDR2: SGHNT, YENEEA. CDR3 length: 12 amino acids. Trimming removed 3 bases at V and 7 bases at J, with 9 bases between. The CDR3 DNA is TGTGCCAGCAGCTTTGCGGCGGGTGAAGCTTTCTTT. Translating it yields CASSFAAGEAFF.

This clone appeared many times. Other DNA sequences within the sample encode an identical CDR3. The rearrangement links TRBV14 to TRBJ1-6; D not resolved. V was clipped by 1 base and J by 7 bases, with 8 bases between them. This CDR3 spans 14 amino acids. Germline V CDR1 and CDR2: SGHDN, FVKESK. Here the CDR3 reads CASSQGRENSPLHF. DNA of the CDR3: TGTGCCAGCAGCCAAGGGAGGGAGAATTCACCCCTCCACTTT. Full variable domain (rest looked up from reference TRBV14 and TRBJ1-6): EAGVTQFPSHSVIEKGQTVTLRCDPISGHDNLYWYRRVMGKEIKFLLHFVKESKQDESGMPNNRFLAERTGGTYSTLKVQPAELEDSGVYFCASSQGRENSPLHFGNGTRLTVT.

This clone is a singleton in its sample. The chain uses TRBV12-3 or TRBV12-4 and TRBJ1-4; D unresolved. Trimming shortened V by 3 bases and J by 11 bases, and 10 bases separated the two germline ends. The CDR3 covers 12 residues. The chain's CDR3 is CASSFPAGKLFF. For the CDR3, the DNA is TGTGCCAGCAGTTTCCCGGCCGGGAAACTGTTTTTT.

This chain uses TRBV29-1 with TRBJ1-1, with 8 bases fitting TRBD1. The CDR3 spans 13 residues. CDR1 is SQVTM and CDR2 is ANQGSEA in the germline V gene. J lost 5 bases, V lost 7 bases, and 9 bases had no gene match. This chain's CDR3 is CSALGQARTEAFF. DNA for the CDR3: TGCAGCGCCCTGGGACAGGCAAGGACTGAAGCTTTCTTT.

This chain joins TRBV9 and TRBJ1-4; possibly TRBD1 for D (5 bases). The CDR3 runs to 15 residues. Germline V CDR1 and CDR2: SGDLS, YYNGEE. V was trimmed by 0 bases and J by 8 bases, leaving 14 bases between them. CDR3 residues: CASSVEASPGEKLFF. DNA of the CDR3: TGTGCCAGCAGCGTAGAGGCCAGCCCAGGGGAAAAACTGTTTTTT.

V and J are TRBV28 and TRBJ1-5, with TRBD1 identical over 7 bases. Per the germline V gene, CDR1 is MDHEN and CDR2 is SYDVKM. The CDR3 loop spans 14 amino acids. Losses at the gene ends were 7 bases for V and 6 bases for J; bases not matched to a gene: 9. As DNA, the CDR3 is TGTGCCAGCACGACAGGGAGGAGTAGTCAGCCCCAGCATTTT. Its protein product is CASTTGRSSQPQHF.

This chain uses TRBV10-3 with TRBJ2-3; TRBD1 matches 7 bases. The ends lost 4 bases at V and 0 bases at J; junction bases unmatched: 7. Germline loops: CDR1 ENHRY, CDR2 SYGVKD. The CDR3 covers 16 residues. The CDR3 nucleotides read TGTGCCATCAGTGTGGGTTCGGGACAGAGCACAGATACGCAGTATTTT. Its protein product is CAISVGSGQSTDTQYF.

The chain carries TRBV28 and TRBJ1-1; no reliable D call. V lost 9 bases to trimming and J lost 0 bases, with 11 bases between them. The CDR3 spans 13 residues. CDR1 MDHEN and CDR2 SYDVKM come from the germline V gene. CDR3 DNA sequence: TGTGCCAGTTACAGCTTCATGAACACTGAAGCTTTCTTT. It codes for CASYSFMNTEAFF.

The gene calls are TRBV28 and TRBJ1-1; TRBD1 is a possible D gene (5 bases). V was cut by 6 bases and J by 1 base, with 12 bases left in between. The length of the CDR3 is 14 residues. The germline gives CDR1 MDHEN, CDR2 SYDVKM. The CDR3 sequence: CASSQGLPNTEAFF. CDR3 sequence (DNA): TGTGCCAGCAGCCAGGGACTTCCGAACACTGAAGCTTTCTTT.

V usage is TRBV7-6 and J usage is TRBJ1-5; a weak D match, TRBD1 (6 bases). Trimming pared 1 base from V and 5 bases from J, leaving 9 bases between. Germline CDR1 and CDR2: SGHVS and FNYEAQ. The CDR3 has 14 amino acids. CDR3 sequence: CASSLGRGYQPQHF. CDR3 DNA sequence: TGTGCCAGCAGCTTAGGCAGGGGTTATCAGCCCCAGCATTTT.

Ten or more counts support this clone. The genes are TRBV3-1 (or the pseudogene TRBV3-2) and TRBJ2-3; a weak D match, TRBD2 (6 bases). CDR1 is LGHDT and CDR2 is YNNKEL in the germline V gene (reference sequence). This CDR3 has 16 residues. The V gene lost 0 bases and the J gene lost 0 bases, with 10 bases spanning the gap. The DNA for the CDR3 is TGTGCCAGCAGCCAAGACGGGGGAGTAAGCACAGATACGCAGTATTTT. Protein: CASSQDGGVSTDTQYF.

V and J are TRBV19 and TRBJ1-5; D gene unclear. Germline-derived CDR1 and CDR2 are LNHDA and SQIVND (reference sequence). There are 13 residues in the CDR3. V dropped 9 bases and J dropped 9 bases, with 18 bases sitting between them. DNA for the CDR3: TGTGCCAGCAGTCAGGAATCTCCAGGGCCCCAGCATTTT. It specifies CASSQESPGPQHF.

This clone occurred once. V and J are TRBV5-4 and TRBJ1-6, with 8 bases aligning to TRBD1. Trimming took 1 base from V and 9 from J; bases not matched to a gene: 6. The CDR3 covers 15 residues. Germline V gives CDR1 SGHNT, CDR2 YYREEE (reference sequence). CDR3 DNA: TGTGCCAGCAGCTTGCCCGGGACAGGTTCTTCACCCCTCCACTTT. Translation gives CASSLPGTGSSPLHF.

The chain links TRBV7-3 to TRBJ2-2; possibly TRBD2 for D (6 bases). There are 14 residues in the CDR3. V gave up 7 bases and J gave up 4 bases, with 13 bases separating them. CDR1 is SGHTA, CDR2 FQGTGA, per germline. CDR3 nucleotide sequence: TGTGCCAGCACCACGGAGGGGTTCACCGGGGAGCTGTTTTTT. Translation gives CASTTEGFTGELFF.

V is TRBV2 and J is TRBJ1-5; TRBD1 matches at 12 bases. This CDR3 has 15 residues. Germline CDR1 reads SNHLY; CDR2 reads FYNNEI. The ends lost 6 bases at V and 8 bases at J; junction bases unmatched: 8. CDR3 amino acids: CASRGTGGEGEPQHF. The CDR3, as DNA: TGTGCCAGCAGGGGGACAGGGGGCGAAGGTGAGCCCCAGCATTTT.